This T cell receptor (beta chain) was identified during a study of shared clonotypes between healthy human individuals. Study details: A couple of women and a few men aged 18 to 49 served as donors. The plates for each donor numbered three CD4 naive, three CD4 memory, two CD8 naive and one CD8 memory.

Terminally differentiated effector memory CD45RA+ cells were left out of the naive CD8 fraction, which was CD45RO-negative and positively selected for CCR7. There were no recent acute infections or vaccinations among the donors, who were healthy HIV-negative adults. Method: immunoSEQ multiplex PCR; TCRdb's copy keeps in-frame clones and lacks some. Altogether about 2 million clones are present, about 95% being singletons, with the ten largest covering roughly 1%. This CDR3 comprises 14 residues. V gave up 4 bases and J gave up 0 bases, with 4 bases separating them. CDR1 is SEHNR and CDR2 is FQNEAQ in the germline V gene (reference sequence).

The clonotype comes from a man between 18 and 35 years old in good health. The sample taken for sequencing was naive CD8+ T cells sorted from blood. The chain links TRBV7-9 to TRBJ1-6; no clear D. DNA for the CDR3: TGTGCCAGCAGCTCGAGCTCCTATAATTCACCCCTCCACTTT. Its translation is CASSSSSYNSPLHF. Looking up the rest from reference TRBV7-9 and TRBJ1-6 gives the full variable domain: DTGVSQNPRHKITKRGQNVTFRCDPISEHNRLYWYRQTLGQGPEFLTYFQNEAQLEKSRLLSDRFSAERPKGSFSTLEIQRTEQGDSAMYLCASSSSSYNSPLHFGNGTRLTVT.